This is a list of T cell receptor beta chains from one sample in a study of liver allograft versus peripheral blood T cells. TCRdb recomputed calls from the reads with MiXCR, one row per CDR3 protein. The sample holds about 5,300 distinct CDR3 sequences, about a sixth seen once. The receptors were gathered from a human patient who had a liver transplant. The T cells may come from the graft donor. Both conserved end residues are part of each CDR3. The D gene is left open where the match is weak. Size values are once, few and many counts, or a class for expanded clones, and some rows have none.

TRBD2	medium-sized	TRBV20-1	TRBJ2-3	CSASPGTSGREGTDTQYF	TGCAGTGCTAGCCCCGGGACTAGCGGGAGGGAGGGCACAGATACGCAGTATTTT
TRBD1	-	TRBV20-1	TRBJ1-1	CSARTGALYTEAFF	TGCAGTGCTAGAACAGGGGCCCTCTACACTGAAGCTTTCTTT
-	few	TRBV7-3	TRBJ2-1	CASSLNRASSYNEQFF	TGTGCCAGCAGCTTAAATAGGGCGAGCTCCTACAATGAGCAGTTCTTC
-	medium-sized	TRBV6-2/TRBV6-3	TRBJ1-2	CASRKTGSVYGYTF	TGTGCCAGCAGAAAGACGGGAAGCGTCTATGGCTACACCTTC
-	medium-sized	TRBV7-9	TRBJ1-4	CASAGRNNEKLFF	TGTGCCAGCGCGGGCAGGAATAATGAAAAACTGTTTTTT
-	medium-sized	TRBV28	TRBJ1-1	CASRETGNTEAFF	TGTGCCAGCAGGGAGACCGGGAACACTGAAGCTTTCTTT
-	-	TRBV15	TRBJ2-3	CATSPRTYTGADTQYF	TGTGCCACCAGCCCCCGGACATATACGGGCGCAGATACGCAGTATTTT
-	medium-sized	TRBV5-4	TRBJ2-1	CASSLSSLSSYNEQFF	TGTGCCAGCAGCTTGAGTTCCCTGAGCTCCTACAATGAGCAGTTCTTC
TRBD1	-	TRBV11-3	TRBJ1-1	CASSLDRGAEAFF	TGTGCCAGCAGCTTGGACAGGGGTGCTGAAGCTTTCTTT
TRBD1	few	TRBV12-3/TRBV12-4	TRBJ1-5	CASMETGGGNQPQHF	TGTGCCAGTATGGAAACAGGGGGCGGCAATCAGCCCCAGCATTTT
-	-	TRBV25-1	TRBJ1-5	CASSASEGQPQHF	TGTGCCAGCAGCGCCTCTGAGGGTCAGCCCCAGCATTTT
-	medium-sized	TRBV19	TRBJ2-6	CASSMTPGSLGGANVLTF	TGTGCCAGTAGTATGACTCCGGGGTCCTTGGGGGGGGCCAACGTCCTGACTTTC
TRBD2	medium-sized	TRBV6-5	TRBJ2-1	CASSRGLHNEQFF	TGTGCCAGCAGTAGGGGACTACACAATGAGCAGTTCTTC
-	medium-sized	TRBV6-5	TRBJ1-2	CASSYSYRQEDGYTF	TGTGCCAGCAGTTACTCTTACAGACAGGAGGATGGCTACACCTTC
-	once	TRBV27	TRBJ1-5	CASRVQVGSNQPQHF	TGTGCCAGCAGGGTACAGGTAGGGAGCAATCAGCCCCAGCATTTT
-	few	TRBV7-3	TRBJ2-7	CATFRLYEQYF	TGTGCCACCTTCCGGCTTTACGAGCAGTACTTC
TRBD1	-	TRBV19	TRBJ1-1	CASSSPGQDFF	TGTGCCAGTAGTTCGCCGGGACAGGACTTTTTT
TRBD2	-	TRBV29-1	TRBJ2-1	CSTTSGSASYNEQFF	TGCAGCACCACCAGCGGGAGTGCATCCTACAATGAGCAGTTCTTC
-	medium-sized	TRBV7-2	TRBJ2-7	CASSLDGASYEQYF	TGTGCCAGCAGCTTAGACGGGGCCTCCTACGAGCAGTACTTC
-	medium-sized	TRBV29-1	TRBJ1-1	CSVEGNRNTEAFF	TGCAGCGTTGAAGGAAACAGAAACACTGAAGCTTTCTTT
-	-	TRBV20-1	TRBJ2-7	CSAREASDEQYF	TGCAGTGCTAGAGAAGCGAGCGACGAGCAGTACTTC
-	medium-sized	TRBV27	TRBJ2-2	CASISSPTGELFF	TGTGCCAGCATCTCTAGTCCCACCGGGGAGCTGTTTTTT
-	-	TRBV12-3/TRBV12-4	TRBJ1-1	CASSYPWRGDTEAFF	TGTGCCAGCAGTTATCCCTGGAGGGGGGACACTGAAGCTTTCTTT
-	medium-sized	TRBV12-3/TRBV12-4	TRBJ1-4	CASTPGTTNEKLFF	TGTGCCAGCACTCCAGGGACAACTAATGAAAAACTGTTTTTT
-	medium-sized	TRBV10-3	TRBJ1-5	CAISESGGNQPQHF	TGTGCCATCAGTGAGTCGGGGGGAAATCAGCCCCAGCATTTT
-	medium-sized	TRBV6-5	TRBJ1-4	CASTSSGLRKTNEKLFF	TGTGCCAGCACATCCTCGGGCCTGCGAAAAACTAATGAAAAACTGTTTTTT